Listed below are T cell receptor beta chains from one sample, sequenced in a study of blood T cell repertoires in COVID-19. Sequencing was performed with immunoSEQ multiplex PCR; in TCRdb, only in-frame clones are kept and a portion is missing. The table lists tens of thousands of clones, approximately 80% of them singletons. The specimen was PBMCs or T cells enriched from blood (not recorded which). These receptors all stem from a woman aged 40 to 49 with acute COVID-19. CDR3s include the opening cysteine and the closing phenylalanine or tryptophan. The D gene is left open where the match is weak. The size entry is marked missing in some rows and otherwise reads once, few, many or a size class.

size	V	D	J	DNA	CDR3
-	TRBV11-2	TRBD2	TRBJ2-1	TGTGCCAGCAGCTTAATGTCTAGCGGGTATAATGAGCAGTTCTTC	CASSLMSSGYNEQFF
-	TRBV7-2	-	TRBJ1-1	TGTGCCAGCAGCTTACCAGGGAGGAGGAAAGCTTTCTTT	CASSLPGRRKAFF
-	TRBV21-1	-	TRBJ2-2	TGTGCCAGCAGCAGAGGTGTATGGCGGGAGCCCGGGGAGCTGTTTTTT	CASSRGVWREPGELFF
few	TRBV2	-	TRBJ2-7	TGTGCCAGCAGTGCCACTGAGCAGTACTTC	CASSATEQYF
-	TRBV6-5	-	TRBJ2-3	TGTGCCAGCAGGGTCACAGGGAGCACAGATACGCAGTATTTT	CASRVTGSTDTQYF
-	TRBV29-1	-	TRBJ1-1	TGCAGCGGTCATCAAAAAGGACGGACAAACACTGAAGCTTTCTTT	CSGHQKGRTNTEAFF
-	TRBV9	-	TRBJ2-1	TGTGCCAGCAGCGTAGATGTCGTGCGGGATGAGCAGTTCTTC	CASSVDVVRDEQFF
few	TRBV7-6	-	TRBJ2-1	TGTGCCAGCAGCTTAGAACCGGGACATAACTACAATGAGCAGTTCTTC	CASSLEPGHNYNEQFF
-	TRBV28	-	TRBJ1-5	TGTGCCAGCAGTTCGGTAAGAAAGCTTAGCAATCAGCCCCAGCATTTT	CASSSVRKLSNQPQHF
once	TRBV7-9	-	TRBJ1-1	TGTGCCAGCAGCTTACCTCAGGGACTGATGAACACTGAAGCTTTCTTT	CASSLPQGLMNTEAFF
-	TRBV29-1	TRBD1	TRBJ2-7	TGCAGCGTGGGACAGTTACGATACGAGCAGTACTTC	CSVGQLRYEQYF
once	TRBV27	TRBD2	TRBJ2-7	TGTGCCAGCAGTTCCGGGACTAGCGGAAGCTCCTACGAGCAGTACTTC	CASSSGTSGSSYEQYF
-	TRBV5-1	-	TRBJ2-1	TGCGCCAGCAGCTTGGCCGGCGAGGGTAGTAATGAGCAGTTCTTC	CASSLAGEGSNEQFF
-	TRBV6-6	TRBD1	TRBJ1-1	TGTGCCAGCAGTTACTCCACAGGGGGCACTGAAGCTTTCTTT	CASSYSTGGTEAFF
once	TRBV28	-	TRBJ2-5	TGTGCCAGCAGTAACCGGGGACTTCCTGTGAAGACCCAGTACTTC	CASSNRGLPVKTQYF
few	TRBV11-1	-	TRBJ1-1	TGTGCCAGCAGCTTAAATCGGGGGTTACCTGAAGCTTTCTTT	CASSLNRGLPEAFF
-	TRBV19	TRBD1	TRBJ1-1	TGTGCCAGTAGTATACGACAGGGGATGAACACTGAAGCTTTCTTT	CASSIRQGMNTEAFF